This T cell receptor beta chain stems from a study of blood T cell repertoires in COVID-19. Participant ages covered 18 to 89 years across 24 US areas. Categorization into cohorts depended on clinical history that participants reported. For recovered donors of Cohort 3, there were two negative PCRs, clearance, or symptom resolution. Measured with immunoSEQ multiplex PCR; TCRdb has only the in-frame clones, and not every one. The repertoire holds more than 350,000 clones, with 85% to 90% as singletons. Germline V gene sequence: CDR1 MNHEY, CDR2 SMNVEV (reference sequence). Trimming stripped 3 bases from V and 2 bases from J, with 8 bases between. CDR3 length: 14 amino acids.

The chain combines TRBV27 with TRBJ2-1; D gene unclear. Input material: PBMCs or T cells enriched from blood (not recorded which). The receptor's source is a man aged 18 to 35 who had recovered from COVID-19. Here the CDR3 reads CASSFLTPYNEQFF. In DNA, the CDR3 is TGTGCCAGCAGTTTTCTCACTCCCTACAATGAGCAGTTCTTC.